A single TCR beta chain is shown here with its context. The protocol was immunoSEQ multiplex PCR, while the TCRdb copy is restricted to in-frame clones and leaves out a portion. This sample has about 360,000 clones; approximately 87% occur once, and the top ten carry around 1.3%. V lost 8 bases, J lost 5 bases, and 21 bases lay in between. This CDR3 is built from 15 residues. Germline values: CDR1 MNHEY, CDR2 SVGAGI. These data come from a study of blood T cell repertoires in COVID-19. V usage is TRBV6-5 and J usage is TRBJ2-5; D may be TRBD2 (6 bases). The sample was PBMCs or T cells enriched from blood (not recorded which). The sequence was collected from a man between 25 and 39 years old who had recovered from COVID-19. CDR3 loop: CASGRQRVGGETQYF. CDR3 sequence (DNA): TGTGCCAGCGGACGTCAAAGGGTTGGGGGGGAGACCCAGTACTTC.